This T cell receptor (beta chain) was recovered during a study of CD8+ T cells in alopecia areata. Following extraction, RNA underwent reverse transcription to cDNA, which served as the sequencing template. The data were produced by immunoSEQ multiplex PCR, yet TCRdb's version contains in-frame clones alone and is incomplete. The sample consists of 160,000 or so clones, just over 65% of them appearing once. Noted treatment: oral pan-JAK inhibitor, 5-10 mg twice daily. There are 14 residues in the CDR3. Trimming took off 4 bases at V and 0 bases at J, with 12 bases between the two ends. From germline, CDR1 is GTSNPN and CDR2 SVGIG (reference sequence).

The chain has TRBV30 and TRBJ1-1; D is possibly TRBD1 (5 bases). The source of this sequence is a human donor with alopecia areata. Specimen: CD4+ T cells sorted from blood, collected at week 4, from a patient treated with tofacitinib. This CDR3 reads CAWNEGRMNTEAFF. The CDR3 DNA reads TGTGCCTGGAATGAGGGGCGGATGAACACTGAAGCTTTCTTT.